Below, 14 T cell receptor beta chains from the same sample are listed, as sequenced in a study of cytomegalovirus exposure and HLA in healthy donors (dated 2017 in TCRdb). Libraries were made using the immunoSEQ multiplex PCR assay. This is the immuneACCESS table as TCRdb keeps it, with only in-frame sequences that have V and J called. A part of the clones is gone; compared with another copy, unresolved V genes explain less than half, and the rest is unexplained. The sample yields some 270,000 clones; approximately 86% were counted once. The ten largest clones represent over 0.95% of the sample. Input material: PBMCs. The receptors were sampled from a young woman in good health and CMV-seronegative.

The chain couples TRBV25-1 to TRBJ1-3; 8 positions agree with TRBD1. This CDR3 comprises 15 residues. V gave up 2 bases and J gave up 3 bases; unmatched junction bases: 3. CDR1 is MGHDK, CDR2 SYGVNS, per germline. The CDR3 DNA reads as TGTGCCAGCAGTGAACAGGGGGCGGATGGAAACACCATATATTTT. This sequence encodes CASSEQGADGNTIYF. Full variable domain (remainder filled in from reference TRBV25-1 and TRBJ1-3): EADIYQTPRYLVIGTGKKITLECSQTMGHDKMYWYQQDPGMELHLIHYSYGVNSTEKGDLSSESTVSRIRTEHFPLTLESARPSHTSQYLCASSEQGADGNTIYFGEGSWLTVV.

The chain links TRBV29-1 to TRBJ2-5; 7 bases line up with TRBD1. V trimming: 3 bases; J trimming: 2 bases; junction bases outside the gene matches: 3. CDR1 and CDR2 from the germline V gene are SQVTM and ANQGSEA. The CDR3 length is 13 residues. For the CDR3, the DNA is TGCAGCGTTGAGGGGACAGTACAAGAGACCCAGTACTTC. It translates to CSVEGTVQETQYF. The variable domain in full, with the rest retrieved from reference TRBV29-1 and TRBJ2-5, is SAVISQKPSRDICQRGTSLTIQCQVDSQVTMMFWYRQQPGQSLTLIATANQGSEATYESGFVIDKFPISRPNLTFSTLTVSNMSPEDSSIYLCSVEGTVQETQYFGPGTRLLVL.

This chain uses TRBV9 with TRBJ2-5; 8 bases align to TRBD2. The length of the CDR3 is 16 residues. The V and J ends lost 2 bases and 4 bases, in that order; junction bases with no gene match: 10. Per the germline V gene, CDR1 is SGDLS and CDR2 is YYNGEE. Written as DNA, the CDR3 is TGTGCCAGCAGCGTTCGGGGACTAGAAGTTCTAGAGACCCAGTACTTC. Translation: CASSVRGLEVLETQYF.

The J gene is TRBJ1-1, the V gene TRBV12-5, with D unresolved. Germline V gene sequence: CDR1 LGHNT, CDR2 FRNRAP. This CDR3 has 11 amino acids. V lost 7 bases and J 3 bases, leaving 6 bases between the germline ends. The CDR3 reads CASALYTEAFF. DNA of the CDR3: TGTGCTAGTGCCCTCTACACTGAAGCTTTCTTT.

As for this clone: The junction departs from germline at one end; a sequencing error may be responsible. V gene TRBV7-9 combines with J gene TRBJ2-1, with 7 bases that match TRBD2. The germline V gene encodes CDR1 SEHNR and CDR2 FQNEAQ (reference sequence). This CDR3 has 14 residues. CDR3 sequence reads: CASSLTSSHNEQFF. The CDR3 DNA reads TGTGCCAGCAGCTTGACTAGCTCCCACAATGAGCAGTTCTTC. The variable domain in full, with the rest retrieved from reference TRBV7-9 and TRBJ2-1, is DTGVSQNPRHKITKRGQNVTFRCDPISEHNRLYWYRQTLGQGPEFLTYFQNEAQLEKSRLLSDRFSAERPKGSFSTLEIQRTEQGDSAMYLCASSLTSSHNEQFFGPGTRLTVL.

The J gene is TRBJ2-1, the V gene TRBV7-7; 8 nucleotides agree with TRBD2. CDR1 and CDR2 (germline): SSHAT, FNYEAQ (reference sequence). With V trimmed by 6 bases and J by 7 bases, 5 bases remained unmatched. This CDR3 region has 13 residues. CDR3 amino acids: CASSSQRENEQFF. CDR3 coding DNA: TGTGCCAGCAGTTCCCAGCGGGAGAATGAGCAGTTCTTC. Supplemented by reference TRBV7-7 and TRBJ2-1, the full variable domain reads GAGVSQSPRYKVTKRGQDVTLRCDPISSHATLYWYQQALGQGPEFLTYFNYEAQPDKSGLPSDRFSAERPEGSISTLTIQRTEQRDSAMYRCASSSQRENEQFFGPGTRLTVL.

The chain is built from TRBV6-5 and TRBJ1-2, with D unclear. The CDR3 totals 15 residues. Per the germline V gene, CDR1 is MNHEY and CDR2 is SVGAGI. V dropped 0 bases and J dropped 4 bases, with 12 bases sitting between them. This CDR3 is CASSYSYLGSYGYTF. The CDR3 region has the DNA TGTGCCAGCAGTTACTCCTACCTCGGGTCCTATGGCTACACCTTC.

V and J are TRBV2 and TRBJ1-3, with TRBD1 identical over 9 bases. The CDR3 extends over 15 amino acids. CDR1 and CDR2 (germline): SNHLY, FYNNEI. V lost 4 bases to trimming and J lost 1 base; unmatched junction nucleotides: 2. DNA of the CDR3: TGTGCCAGCAGTGGACAGGGGGTATCTGGAAACACCATATATTTT. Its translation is CASSGQGVSGNTIYF.

CDR3 DNA: TGTGCCAGCAGCTTAAAGGGCGGGGGGGCCTCGCGGGCCCAGTACTTC. This translates into CASSLKGGGASRAQYF. The V gene is TRBV7-2, the J gene TRBJ2-5; TRBD2 matches at 9 bases. There are 16 residues in the CDR3. Per germline, CDR1 SGHTA and CDR2 FQGNSA. V was clipped by 2 bases and J by 9 bases; unmatched bases: 13.

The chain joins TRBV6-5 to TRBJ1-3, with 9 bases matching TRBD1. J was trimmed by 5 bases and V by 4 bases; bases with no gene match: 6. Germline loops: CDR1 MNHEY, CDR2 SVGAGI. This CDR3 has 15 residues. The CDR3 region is CASSSGTGTRNTIYF. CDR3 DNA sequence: TGTGCCAGCAGTTCCGGGACAGGGACTAGAAACACCATATATTTT.

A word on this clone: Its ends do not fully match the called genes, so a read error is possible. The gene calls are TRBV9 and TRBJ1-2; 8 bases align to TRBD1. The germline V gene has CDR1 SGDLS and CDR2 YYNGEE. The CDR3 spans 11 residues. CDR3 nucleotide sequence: TGTGCCAGCAGCTCCCGACAGGGGTACGTCTTC. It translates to CASSSRQGYVF.

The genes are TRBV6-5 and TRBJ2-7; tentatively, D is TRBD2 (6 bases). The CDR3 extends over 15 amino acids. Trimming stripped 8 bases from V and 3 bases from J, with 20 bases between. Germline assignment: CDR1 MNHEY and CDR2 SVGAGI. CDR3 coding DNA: TGTGCCAGCGCAATCCGCTCCCCCGGGGGCTACGAGCAGTACTTC. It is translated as CASAIRSPGGYEQYF.

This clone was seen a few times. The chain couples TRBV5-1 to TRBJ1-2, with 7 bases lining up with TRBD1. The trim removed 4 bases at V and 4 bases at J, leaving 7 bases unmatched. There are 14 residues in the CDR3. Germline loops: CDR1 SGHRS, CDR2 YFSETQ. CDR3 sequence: CASSPQGVSYGYTF. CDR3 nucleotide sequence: TGCGCCAGCAGCCCCCAGGGGGTTAGCTATGGCTACACCTTC.

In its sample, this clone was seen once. CDR3 amino acids: CSVDKETQYF. In nucleotides, the CDR3 is TGCAGCGTTGATAAAGAGACCCAGTACTTC. This chain links TRBV29-1 with TRBJ2-5, with no clear D. The germline V gene encodes CDR1 SQVTM and CDR2 ANQGSEA. The CDR3 is 10 amino acids. V lost 3 bases and J lost 3, with 2 bases in between.